The sequence of this TCR beta chain was determined in a study of blood T cell repertoires in COVID-19. Study information: Samples of COVID-19 (acute and convalescent) were obtained from the United States, Italy and Spain.

This clone was counted between two and nine times. The V and J ends lost 3 bases and 5 bases, in that order; junction bases with no gene match: 6. Germline V gives CDR1 SGHAT, CDR2 FQNNGV. The CDR3 is 14 amino acids. Some clones are missing from TCRdb's copy, which holds only in-frame ones; the method was immunoSEQ multiplex PCR. Seen here are tens of thousands of clones, just over 85% observed once, and the top ten hold approximately 5%. The chain couples TRBV11-2 to TRBJ2-7; 8 bases align to TRBD2. The sequence derives from a human donor in a cohort sampled during active COVID-19. Sequences were obtained from peripheral blood. CDR3 region: CASSLRGVNHEQYF. CDR3 bases: TGTGCCAGCAGCTTGCGGGGGGTTAACCACGAGCAGTACTTC.